The text below deals with one TCR beta chain. Its antigen is not identified. The data are from a study of OX40 agonist ivuxolimab in advanced cancers. At the level of the study: Participants could have had prior anti-PD-1, anti-PD-L1 or anti-CTLA-4 therapy, and 40% had some. Three individuals attained partial responses, comprising one hepatocellular carcinoma case and two cutaneous melanoma cases.

Repertoires were generated with immunoSEQ multiplex PCR, while TCRdb's copy carries only in-frame clones and drops some. The table includes more than 10,000 clones, about two thirds detected once. V shed 4 bases, J shed 4 bases, and the junction held 5 bases outside the gene matches. Germline CDR1 SGDLS, CDR2 YYNGEE. The CDR3 is 16 residues long. Broader study findings: CD8+ T cells showed, on average, more clonal expansion than CD4+ cells.

V gene TRBV9 combines with J gene TRBJ2-1; 13 bases agree with TRBD2. The origin of this receptor is an adult with an advanced solid tumor such as melanoma, head and neck, liver or kidney cancer. Sequences were derived from CD4+ or CD8+ T cells sorted from blood, sampled in a trial of the OX40 agonist ivuxolimab. CDR3 region: CASSSRTSGRYNEQFF. DNA for the CDR3: TGTGCCAGCAGCTCCCGGACTAGCGGGAGATACAATGAGCAGTTCTTC.